This note documents a single T cell receptor beta chain sequence. The antigen is unknown. The sample comes from a study of cytomegalovirus exposure and HLA in healthy donors. A multiplex PCR was run with 60 Vbeta primers and 13 Jbeta primers. TCRdb's copy holds only in-frame clones and misses some; the assay was immunoSEQ multiplex PCR. The sample has about 100,000 clones; around 74% are singletons. Healthy people donating bone marrow made up the donors. Study results and caveats: Reported results showed that the classifier diagnosed cytomegalovirus status with high specificity and sensitivity. The likely explanation for a cluster of highly shared sequence variants was sequencing artifact.

The CDR3 covers 15 residues. After removal of 3 bases from V and 2 bases from J, the junction contained 3 bases not matched to a gene. CDR1 is SGHRS, CDR2 YFSETQ, per germline. The chain joins TRBV5-1 to TRBJ2-2; 8 nucleotides match TRBD1. This sequence was found in a man aged 40-55 years in good health and CMV-seropositive. Sequencing input: PBMCs. The CDR3 nucleotides are TGCGCCAGCAGCTCGGACAGGGCAAACACCGGGGAGCTGTTTTTT. This codes for CASSSDRANTGELFF. The full variable domain, its missing parts supplied by reference TRBV5-1 and TRBJ2-2, is KAGVTQTPRYLIKTRGQQVTLSCSPISGHRSVSWYQQTPGQGLQFLFEYFSETQRNKGNFPGRFSGRQFSNSRSEMNVSTLELGDSALYLCASSSDRANTGELFFGEGSRLTVL.